A single sample gave rise to the 20 T cell receptor beta chains below, sequenced in a study of cytomegalovirus exposure and HLA in healthy donors (dated by TCRdb to about 2017). Receptor amplification or capture employed the immunoSEQ multiplex PCR assay. A mixture of 60 forward primers for TCR Vbeta segments and 13 reverse primers for TCR Jbeta segments was used in the multiplex PCR. The table was pulled from immuneACCESS by TCRdb, which kept in-frame rearrangements only. Such tables lose some clones; where checked, under half of the loss comes from unresolved V genes, and the rest has no known cause. A total of around 190,000 clones appear in this sample, over 70% of them only once. In total, the top ten clones hold 5% to 7% of the sample. Sequencing was carried out using PBMCs. The origin of the receptors is a man in his forties in good health and CMV-seronegative.

The gene calls are TRBV11-2 and TRBJ2-1; 11 bases map to TRBD2. CDR3 length equals 16 residues. Losses at the gene ends were 6 bases for V and 3 bases for J; bases not matched to a gene: 7. Per the germline V gene, CDR1 is SGHAT and CDR2 is FQNNGV. The CDR3 DNA reads TGTGCCAGCAGTTGGACCGGGACTAGCGGCTACAATGAGCAGTTCTTC. The encoded protein is CASSWTGTSGYNEQFF.

The chain is built from TRBV11-3 and TRBJ2-7; D not resolved. The V end was cut by 1 base, the J end by 5 bases, with 6 bases between. CDR1 SGHNT and CDR2 YENEEA come from the germline V gene. The CDR3 totals 12 residues. The CDR3 protein is CASSLVIHEQYF. The CDR3 DNA follows: TGTGCCAGCAGCTTAGTCATCCACGAGCAGTACTTC.

V and J are TRBV29-1 and TRBJ2-7, with 8 bases that match TRBD1. Germline V CDR1 and CDR2: SQVTM, ANQGSEA. Trimming cost V 7 bases and J 4 bases; bases outside gene matches: 9. The CDR3 contains 13 residues. CDR3 DNA sequence: TGCAGCGCCCACTGCAGGGGGCCGTACGAGCAGTACTTC. It encodes CSAHCRGPYEQYF.

This clone appeared a single time. This sequence joins TRBV10-3 and TRBJ2-7, with TRBD2 matching 8 bases. Per the germline V gene, CDR1 is ENHRY and CDR2 is SYGVKD. Trimming took 11 bases from V and 1 from J; bases not matched to a gene: 7. This CDR3 region has 13 residues. The CDR3 region has the DNA TGTGCCGTAGGCGGGGGGCTATCCTACGAGCAGTACTTC. Translating gives CAVGGGLSYEQYF.

The chain couples TRBV7-8 to TRBJ1-1; D is ambiguous. The CDR3 runs 15 residues. The V and J ends lost 5 bases and 4 bases respectively, with 17 bases between them. The V gene's germline CDR1 is SGHVS and CDR2 FQNEAQ. This CDR3 is CASSPPPRGATEAFF. The CDR3, as DNA: TGTGCCAGCAGCCCACCCCCCCGGGGAGCCACTGAAGCTTTCTTT.

The chain joins TRBV11-2 to TRBJ2-5; D call uncertain. Deletions cut 4 bases from V and 5 bases from J, with 5 bases between. The V gene's germline CDR1 is SGHAT and CDR2 FQNNGV. This CDR3 has 11 amino acids. CDR3 in DNA: TGTGCCAGCAGCTCCGCGGAGACCCAGTACTTC. Protein: CASSSAETQYF.

In its sample, this clone was seen once. The CDR3 DNA follows: TGTGCCAGCAGCGTTAGTCTAGCGGGGGCCGAAGGCACCGGGGAGCTGTTTTTT. This codes for CASSVSLAGAEGTGELFF. The chain uses TRBV9 and TRBJ2-2, with 10 bases matching TRBD2. CDR3 length: 18 residues. Germline V gene sequence: CDR1 SGDLS, CDR2 YYNGEE. V gave up 2 bases and J gave up 4 bases; unmatched junction bases: 11.

This chain connects TRBV7-9 to TRBJ1-2; the D gene is possibly TRBD1 (6 bases). The CDR3 extends over 17 amino acids. Germline CDR1 reads SEHNR; CDR2 reads FQNEAQ (reference sequence). V lost 5 bases, J lost 0 bases, and 19 bases lay in between. In DNA form, the CDR3 reads TGTGCCAGCAGCGAGCAAAACAGGGAAGGAACTAACTATGGCTACACCTTC. This gives the protein CASSEQNREGTNYGYTF.

This chain's CDR3 is CASTLIGSETQYF. The CDR3 bases are TGTGCCAGCACCCTAATCGGGTCAGAGACCCAGTACTTC. V gene TRBV5-4 combines with J gene TRBJ2-5, with unresolved D. Germline V CDR1 and CDR2: SGHNT, YYREEE (reference sequence). V was clipped by 6 bases and J by 4 bases, with 13 bases between them. The CDR3 contains 13 residues.

J is TRBJ1-5 and V is TRBV6-5, with D maybe TRBD1 (6 bases). The germline V and J ends were trimmed by 6 bases and 6 bases, with 15 bases remaining between them. The length of the CDR3 is 14 residues. Germline-derived CDR1 and CDR2 are MNHEY and SVGAGI. The CDR3 loop reads CASSRPGVSQPQHF. In DNA, the CDR3 is TGTGCCAGCAGCCGCCCAGGGGTAAGTCAGCCCCAGCATTTT.

The chain has TRBV11-3 and TRBJ2-5; 9 bases align to TRBD2. The V gene end was trimmed by 6 bases and the J gene end by 7 bases; junction bases not matched to a gene: 6. Germline V CDR1 and CDR2: SGHNT, YENEEA. The CDR3 is 13 amino acids. CDR3: CASSAGGPGTQYF. CDR3 coding DNA: TGTGCCAGCAGTGCGGGGGGGCCGGGGACCCAGTACTTC.

The chain joins TRBV29-1 to TRBJ1-6; D remains ambiguous. With 2 bases removed from V and 8 bases from J, the gap between germline ends came to 19 bases. CDR3 length: 16 residues. From germline, CDR1 is SQVTM and CDR2 ANQGSEA. CDR3 in amino acids: CSVELMRVGIHSPLHF. The CDR3 DNA reads as TGCAGCGTTGAATTGATGAGGGTGGGCATTCATTCACCCCTCCACTTT.

The chain has TRBV9 and TRBJ1-4; unclear D gene. This CDR3 is built from 14 residues. V lost 2 bases, J lost 8 bases, and 13 bases lay in between. Germline values: CDR1 SGDLS, CDR2 YYNGEE. The CDR3 here is CASSVEWRGEKLFF. For the CDR3, the DNA is TGTGCCAGCAGCGTGGAGTGGAGAGGGGAAAAACTGTTTTTT.

V gene TRBV29-1 combines with J gene TRBJ1-4; 10 bases fit TRBD1. There are 14 residues in the CDR3. Germline trimming cut 3 bases from V and 8 bases from J; bases unmatched to any gene: 6. Germline lookup yields CDR1 SQVTM and CDR2 ANQGSEA. The CDR3 nucleotides are TGCAGCGTTGACGGGACAGGGGTGGGAGAAAAACTGTTTTTT. It translates to CSVDGTGVGEKLFF.

This clone has just a few counts. The V call is TRBV5-1, the J call TRBJ2-2; 7 bases line up with TRBD2. The CDR3 runs to 15 residues. V was pared by 0 bases and J by 6 bases, with 5 bases of the junction left unmatched. The germline V gene encodes CDR1 SGHRS and CDR2 YFSETQ. CDR3 sequence reads: CASSLDGLVAGELFF. DNA for the CDR3: TGCGCCAGCAGCTTGGACGGACTAGTGGCCGGGGAGCTGTTTTTT.

This CDR3 is CASSYERGGMNTEAFF. The CDR3 DNA sequence: TGTGCCAGCAGTTACGAACGGGGGGGGATGAACACTGAAGCTTTCTTT. The gene calls are TRBV6-5 and TRBJ1-1; perhaps TRBD1 as D (5 bases). The CDR3 loop spans 16 amino acids. CDR1 and CDR2 (germline): MNHEY, SVGAGI. The V and J ends lost 2 bases and 0 bases respectively, with 13 bases between them.

V is TRBV28 and J is TRBJ2-1; 9 bases match TRBD1. The junction had 9 bases not matched to a gene; V was cut back by 6 bases and J by 6 bases. This CDR3 has 15 residues. Germline values: CDR1 MDHEN, CDR2 SYDVKM. The CDR3 nucleotides are TGTGCCAGCAGCATTACAGGGGGCGTGCGCAATGAGCAGTTCTTC. Protein: CASSITGGVRNEQFF. Using reference TRBV28 and TRBJ2-1 for the parts outside the CDR3, the full variable domain is DVKVTQSSRYLVKRTGEKVFLECVQDMDHENMFWYRQDPGLGLRLIYFSYDVKMKEKGDIPEGYSVSREKKERFSLILESASTNQTSMYLCASSITGGVRNEQFFGPGTRLTVL.

The J gene is TRBJ2-7, the V gene TRBV6-5; a weak D match, TRBD1 (6 bases). Germline CDR1 MNHEY, CDR2 SVGAGI. Trimming took off 6 bases at V and 5 bases at J, with 17 bases between the two ends. The CDR3 extends over 14 amino acids. In DNA, the CDR3 is TGTGCCAGCAGCCCCGGGACATACTCGCACGAGCAGTACTTC. Translation: CASSPGTYSHEQYF.

The rearrangement uses TRBV27 and TRBJ1-1; D might be TRBD1 (6 bases). CDR1 and CDR2 (germline): MNHEY, SMNVEV (reference sequence). V lost 3 bases, J lost 4 bases, and 12 bases lay in between. The CDR3 loop spans 14 amino acids. Written as DNA, the CDR3 is TGTGCCAGCAGTTTTAGGGGGGGAGGCACTGAAGCTTTCTTT. It yields the protein CASSFRGGGTEAFF.

V is TRBV2 and J is TRBJ1-5; 10 nucleotides align to TRBD1. Germline values: CDR1 SNHLY, CDR2 FYNNEI. Unmatched junction bases numbered 10, after V lost 7 bases and J lost 7 bases. This CDR3 region has 15 residues. The CDR3 region has the DNA TGTGCCAGCACCCTGACAGGGGGCGGAAACCAGCCCCAGCATTTT. Amino acids: CASTLTGGGNQPQHF.